The next 3 T cell receptor beta chains were all read from a single sample in a study of T-cell memory formation after mild COVID-19. Using its own MiXCR run on the 5' RACE reads, TCRdb lists one record per CDR3 protein. The sample lists approximately 260,000 distinct CDR3 sequences, about a sixth occurring once. The material sequenced was PBMCs or a T cell subset sorted from them (not recorded which). The receptor source for this set is a man between 18 and 29 years old who had mild COVID-19 (a few samples of this study predate the infection). Cell type and time point are not known.

This clonotype appeared a few times. The rearrangement uses TRBV3-1 and TRBJ1-1, with D unclear. The CDR3 loop spans 14 amino acids. V dropped 4 bases and J dropped 4 bases, with 13 bases sitting between them. The germline gives CDR1 LGHDT, CDR2 YNNKEL (reference sequence). For the CDR3, the DNA is TGTGCCAGCAGCCCACACAGCCAAGGCACTGAAGCTTTCTTT. It codes for CASSPHSQGTEAFF.

This clonotype was seen ten or more times. The V and J genes are TRBV15 and TRBJ1-1; D is ambiguous. The V end was cut by 0 bases, the J end by 1 base, with 3 bases between. This CDR3 has 13 residues. In germline, CDR1 is LNHNV, CDR2 YYDKDF (reference sequence). In DNA, the CDR3 is TGTGCCACCAGCAGAGACCCGAACACTGAAGCTTTCTTT. Its protein product is CATSRDPNTEAFF. The full variable domain, in which reference TRBV15 and TRBJ1-1 provide the parts outside the CDR3, is DAMVIQNPRYQVTQFGKPVTLSCSQTLNHNVMYWYQQKSSQAPKLLFHYYDKDFNNEADTPDNFQSRRPNTSFCFLDIRSPGLGDTAMYLCATSRDPNTEAFFGQGTRLTVV.

This rearrangement joins TRBV27 to TRBJ1-6; D gene uncertain. V lost 6 bases and J 8 bases, leaving 20 bases between the germline ends. In germline, CDR1 is MNHEY, CDR2 SMNVEV (reference sequence). This CDR3 spans 16 amino acids. CDR3 residues: CASRAERLAAYSPLHF. CDR3 nucleotide sequence: TGTGCCAGCAGGGCCGAGAGATTGGCCGCGTATTCACCCCTCCACTTT.